This T cell receptor (beta chain) was profiled in a study of read filtering for tumor transcriptome and immune sequencing (TCRdb year 2020). Turning to the overall study: The cohort had about 17 male and approximately 15 female patients with a mean age of around 69 years, ranging from about 45 to 85. TCR repertoires obtained by targeted immune repertoire sequencing and by bulk whole-transcriptome sequencing performed on the same bone marrow samples were compared. By revised international staging, eight or nine patients were R-ISS I, fewer than 20 were R-ISS II and roughly 7 were R-ISS III. After DNase treatment, whole-transcriptome libraries were prepared with the TruSeq RNA Access Library Prep Kit. As a main aim, a read-filtering strategy for immune repertoire data was addressed, with the specific question being whether clonotypes supported by a single read should be removed. Per sample, about 4.05 to 11 million TCR-region mapped reads were obtained with IR-seq, compared with only roughly 85 to 1,300 with RNA-seq.

Study-wide conclusions, independent of this receptor: The sorted CD138-negative fraction was a mixed bone marrow immune population, not purified T cells. The correlation between IR-seq and RNA-seq shared clonotype proportions rose when single-read clonotypes were removed. Compared with RNA-seq, IR-seq captured clonotypes at much higher depth and more reliably, and a smaller IR-seq throughput was enough to identify most shared clonotypes. Single-read clonotypes made up about 80% of clonotypes but only about 4% of total reads in IR-seq, compared with approximately 75% of clonotypes and 35% to 45% of reads in RNA-seq.

Bone marrow was sampled from every patient at the time of active disease. Isolation of bone marrow mononuclear cells was performed by Ficoll-Hypaque density gradient centrifugation. To remove myeloma plasma cells, the cells were labeled with CD138 magnetic microbeads on a MACS separator, and CD138-negative cells were then collected by negative selection. Flow cytometry with CD138 antibodies on an Attune NxT was used to check how pure the isolated cells were. TRIzol reagent was used to extract total RNA, which was then quantified with a NanoDrop spectrophotometer. Paired RNA-seq and IR-seq were performed on each patient's CD138-negative bone marrow sample. Starting from 400 to 450 ng RNA, TCR libraries were constructed with the Immunoverse kit using molecular barcoded adaptors that cover the alpha/delta and beta/gamma chains. TCR library preparation used the same RNA that went into transcriptome sequencing. Sequencing of TCR libraries was carried out on an Illumina HiSeq 4000 with 2 x 150 cycles. As for the original processing: With MiXCR, TCR reads were aligned to human V, D, J and C references and assembled into CDR3 clonotypes, with quality filtering and error correction included. The tcR package in R was used to analyze clonotype counts and gene usage diversity. Raw mapping reads were checked after the RNA-seq reads had been mapped by STAR aligner version 2.5.3a onto the human GRCh37 genome. To test how sequencing depth affects detected clonotypes, IR-seq fastq files were randomly downsampled with Seqtk 1.3. TCRdb handled the public reads itself, with Q25 trimming in fastp and clone calling in MiXCR, and kept productive beta chains. CDR3 protein duplicates are merged, each entry listing the most common genes and DNA. The authors' filters were not applied to this entry. This sample has about 45,000 distinct CDR3 sequences in its table, and around 21% of those were observed once. Roughly two fifths of the sample comes from the top ten.

Only a few counts were recorded for this clonotype. There is no known antigen for this receptor. It has no much larger one-base neighbor in the sample; base qualities were not kept. The receptor was isolated from a donor over 35 with multiple myeloma. Source material: a population of CD138-negative cells sorted from bone marrow. This specimen's cell subset or site label, per the study, means: bone marrow mononuclear cells depleted of CD138+ plasma/myeloma cells by negative magnetic selection.

The nucleotide sequence reads as follows: TGTGCCAGCTCACCACCAACAGGGGGCGAAGAGACCCAGTACTTC. Its translation is CASSPPTGGEETQYF. The sequence is built from TRBV18 and TRBJ2-5, with 9 bases aligning to TRBD1. The germline V gene supplies CDR1 KGHSH and CDR2 LQKENI. Germline trimming: 0 bases from V, 3 bases from J; junction bases outside gene matches: 2. From its cysteine to its phenylalanine, the CDR3 spans 15 amino acids. Only the CDR3 DNA is retained, 45 bases long and in frame from the first base.